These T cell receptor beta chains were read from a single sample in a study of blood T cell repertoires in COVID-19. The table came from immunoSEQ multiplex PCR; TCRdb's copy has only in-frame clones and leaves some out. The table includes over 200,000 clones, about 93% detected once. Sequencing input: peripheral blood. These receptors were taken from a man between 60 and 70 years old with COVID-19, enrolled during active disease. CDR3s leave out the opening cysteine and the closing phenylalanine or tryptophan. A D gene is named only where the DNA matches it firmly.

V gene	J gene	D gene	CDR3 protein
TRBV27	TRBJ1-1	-	ASARRAGTGTEAF
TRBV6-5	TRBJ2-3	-	ASSYGTARDTQY
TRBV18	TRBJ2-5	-	ASSRGYQETQY
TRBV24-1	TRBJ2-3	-	ATSNQPGVQY
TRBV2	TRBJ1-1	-	ASSGEMNTEAF
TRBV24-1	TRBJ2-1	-	ATSGPGGSNEQF
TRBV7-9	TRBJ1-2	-	ASSFFSTGYYGYT
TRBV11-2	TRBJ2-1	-	ASSSKDKAGQF
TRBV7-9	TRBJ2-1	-	ASSLAFGGDNEQF
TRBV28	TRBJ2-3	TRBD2	ASSLEKREDTDTQY
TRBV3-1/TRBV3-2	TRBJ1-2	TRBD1	ASSQELAGGYGYT
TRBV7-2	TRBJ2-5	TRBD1	ASSQDRGETQY
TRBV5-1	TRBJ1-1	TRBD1	ASSLGTEFLNTEAF
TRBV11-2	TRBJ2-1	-	ASSLDGQFGNEQF
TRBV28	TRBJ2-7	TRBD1	ASSFPGTGRSEQY
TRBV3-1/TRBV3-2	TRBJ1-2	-	ASSPGGGYGYT